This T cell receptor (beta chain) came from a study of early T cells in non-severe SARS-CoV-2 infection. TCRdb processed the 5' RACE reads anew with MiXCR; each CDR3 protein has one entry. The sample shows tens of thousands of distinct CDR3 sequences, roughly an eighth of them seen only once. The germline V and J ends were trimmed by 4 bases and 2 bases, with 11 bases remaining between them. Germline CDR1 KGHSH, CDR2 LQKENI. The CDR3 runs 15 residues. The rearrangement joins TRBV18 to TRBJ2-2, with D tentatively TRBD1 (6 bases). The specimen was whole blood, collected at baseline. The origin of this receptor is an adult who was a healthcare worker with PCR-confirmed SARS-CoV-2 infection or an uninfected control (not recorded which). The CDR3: CASSQQGPNTGELFF. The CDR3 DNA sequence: TGTGCCAGCTCACAACAGGGACCTAACACCGGGGAGCTGTTTTTT.